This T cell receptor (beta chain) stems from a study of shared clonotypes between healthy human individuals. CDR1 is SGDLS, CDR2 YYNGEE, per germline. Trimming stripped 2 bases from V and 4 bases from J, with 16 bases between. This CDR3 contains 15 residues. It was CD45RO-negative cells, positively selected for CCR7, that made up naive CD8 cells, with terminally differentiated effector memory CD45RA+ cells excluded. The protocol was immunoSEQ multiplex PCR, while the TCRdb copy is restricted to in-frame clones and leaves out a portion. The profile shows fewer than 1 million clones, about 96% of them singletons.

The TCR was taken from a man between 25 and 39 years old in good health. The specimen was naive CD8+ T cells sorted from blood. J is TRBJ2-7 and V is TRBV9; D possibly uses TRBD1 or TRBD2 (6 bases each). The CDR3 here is CASSVWGAHYYEQYF. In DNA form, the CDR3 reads TGTGCCAGCAGCGTCTGGGGGGCGCATTATTACGAGCAGTACTTC.